This is a list of T cell receptor beta chains from one sample in a study of brain T cells in children with intractable seizures. Profiled with immunoSEQ multiplex PCR; TCRdb holds only in-frame clones, not every one. The sample lists 110,000 or so clones, 90% to 95% occurring once. Sequencing used peripheral blood, obtained at surgery. The receptors here all came from a boy younger than two with hemimegalencephaly and intractable seizures. The conserved cysteine and the conserved F or W are not part of the CDR3 here.

cdr3_aa: ASSNYRDRDTEAF
v_call: TRBV28

cdr3_aa: ASSLSQGYGYT
v_call: TRBV7-9

cdr3_aa: ASSLGGDRYEQY
v_call: TRBV28

cdr3_aa: ASSPGQGLNEQF
v_call: TRBV5-6

cdr3_aa: ASSNESGQGLINEQF
v_call: TRBV21-1

cdr3_aa: ASSYRREGSSPLH
v_call: TRBV6-5

cdr3_aa: ATSVPLEQY
v_call: TRBV24-1

cdr3_aa: ASKGPLLNQPQH
v_call: TRBV27

cdr3_aa: ASSPWVLGRRGTEAF
v_call: TRBV27

cdr3_aa: ASSLAREQY
v_call: TRBV7-2

cdr3_aa: ASSSPASGSYEQY
v_call: TRBV28

cdr3_aa: SASDLAGLYEQY
v_call: TRBV20-1

cdr3_aa: ASSNQGDLNPTDTQY
v_call: TRBV19

cdr3_aa: ASSLPLRLAGYEQY
v_call: TRBV5-8

cdr3_aa: AGSYRDDYGYT
v_call: TRBV2

cdr3_aa: ASIPWTGGGYT
v_call: TRBV28

cdr3_aa: ASSYSLAGRHEQF
v_call: TRBV6-5

cdr3_aa: ASGPTADTQY
v_call: TRBV12-5

cdr3_aa: ASSEIRLAGENYYEQY
v_call: TRBV2

cdr3_aa: ASSHTGDEQF
v_call: TRBV5-4

cdr3_aa: ASSPWNRDNEQF
v_call: TRBV7-2

cdr3_aa: ASSEYWQSVSNQPQH
v_call: TRBV2

cdr3_aa: ASSLWGTGQRYEQY
v_call: TRBV28

cdr3_aa: ASSPPASRYEQY
v_call: TRBV6-2/TRBV6-3

cdr3_aa: ASSPQGETEAF
v_call: TRBV12-3/TRBV12-4

cdr3_aa: ASTDGQASGANVLT
v_call: TRBV25-1

cdr3_aa: ASSFTGGTYEQY
v_call: TRBV5-1

cdr3_aa: ASSRQVGYEQY
v_call: TRBV6-5

cdr3_aa: ASSFLSYEQY
v_call: TRBV28

cdr3_aa: ASTRDRAGDTQY
v_call: TRBV6-5

cdr3_aa: ASSLDGRPGLGLTYNEQF
v_call: TRBV5-1

cdr3_aa: ASNPTGEGQSTQY
v_call: TRBV28

cdr3_aa: ASSPPGREETQY
v_call: TRBV11-2

cdr3_aa: ASSLLSGSTGELF
v_call: TRBV7-6

cdr3_aa: ASSVTGTADYEQY
v_call: TRBV19

cdr3_aa: ASSTTGLGQY
v_call: TRBV7-7

cdr3_aa: ASSRLAYEQY
v_call: TRBV18

cdr3_aa: ASSPRGVGYT
v_call: TRBV27

cdr3_aa: ATSDPGQGAANGYT
v_call: TRBV24-1

cdr3_aa: ASSSRTGNSPLH
v_call: TRBV7-2

cdr3_aa: ATSRVYGLTDTQY
v_call: TRBV15